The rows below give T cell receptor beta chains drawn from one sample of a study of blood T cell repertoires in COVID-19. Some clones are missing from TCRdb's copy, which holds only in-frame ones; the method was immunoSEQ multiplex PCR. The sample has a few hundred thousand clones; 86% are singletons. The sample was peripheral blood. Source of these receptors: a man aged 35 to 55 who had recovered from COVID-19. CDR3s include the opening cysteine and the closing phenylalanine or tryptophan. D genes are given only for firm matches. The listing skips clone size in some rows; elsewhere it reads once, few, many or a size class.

TGCGCCAGCGCTACAGGGGTCATGAACACTGAAGCTTTCTTT,CASATGVMNTEAFF,TRBJ1-1,14,TRBV5-1,TRBD1,-
TGTGCCAGCAGTTACATCGCGAGGGATACGCAGTATTTT,CASSYIARDTQYF,TRBJ2-3,13,TRBV6-5,-,-
TGTGCCAGTAGTATATCAGGACAGGGGGGGGAGACCCAGTACTTC,CASSISGQGGETQYF,TRBJ2-5,15,TRBV19,TRBD1,-
TGTGCCAGCAGCCGAGGTGGGACTAGCGGCAATGAGCAGTTCTTC,CASSRGGTSGNEQFF,TRBJ2-1,15,TRBV9,TRBD2,once
TGTGCCAGCAGCCCCGGCGGGAGGGCTGATACGCAGTATTTT,CASSPGGRADTQYF,TRBJ2-3,14,TRBV5-8,TRBD2,-
TGTGCCTGGAGTGTAGGAGACTACGAGCAGTACTTC,CAWSVGDYEQYF,TRBJ2-7,12,TRBV30,-,-
TGCGCCAGCAGCGACGGAGGTCGGAGTAATGAAAAACTGTTTTTT,CASSDGGRSNEKLFF,TRBJ1-4,15,TRBV5-1,-,-
TGTGCCAGCAGCCAAGGTTTGTCGAGCTCTGGGGCCAACGTCCTGACTTTC,CASSQGLSSSGANVLTF,TRBJ2-6,17,TRBV14,-,-
TGTGCCAGCAGCCAAGGCCAGGGGAATTCACCCCTCCACTTT,CASSQGQGNSPLHF,TRBJ1-6,14,TRBV4-2,-,-
TGTGCCAGCAGCTTTTCCTTAAGAGAATACAATGAGCAGTTCTTC,CASSFSLREYNEQFF,TRBJ2-1,15,TRBV5-8,-,-
TGTGCCATCAGTGAGACAAATCTAGCGGGAGAGCGCACAGATACGCAGTATTTT,CAISETNLAGERTDTQYF,TRBJ2-3,18,TRBV10-3,TRBD2,-
TGTGCCAGCACGTCGGGGAGGGCCGCTCCGTCCCAGCATTTT,CASTSGRAAPSQHF,TRBJ1-5,14,TRBV2,-,-
TGTGCCAGCAGGGGGGGGCCGGGCCACAATCAGCCCCAGCATTTT,CASRGGPGHNQPQHF,TRBJ1-5,15,TRBV2,-,-
TGTGCCAGCAGCGGGACCGGGCGACAGGGCCAACTCTACAATGAGCAGTTCTTC,CASSGTGRQGQLYNEQFF,TRBJ2-1,18,TRBV9,TRBD1,-
TGTGCCAGCAGCGTAGGCCGAGCGGGGGGCCAAGAGACCCAGTACTTC,CASSVGRAGGQETQYF,TRBJ2-5,16,TRBV9,TRBD2,-
TGTGCCAGCAGTGTCCCCCGGGACTACCACTCCTACGAGCAGTACTTC,CASSVPRDYHSYEQYF,TRBJ2-7,16,TRBV6-2/TRBV6-3,TRBD2,-
TGTGCCAGCGGGGGGGGACAGGGCTACGAGCAGTACTTC,CASGGGQGYEQYF,TRBJ2-7,13,TRBV6-5,TRBD1,-
TGTGCCAGCAGTTTTTCAGGGAAGTATGGCTACACCTTC,CASSFSGKYGYTF,TRBJ1-2,13,TRBV12-3/TRBV12-4,-,-
TGTGCCAGCAGCTTAATTTCTGTATCCTATAATTCACCCCTCCACTTT,CASSLISVSYNSPLHF,TRBJ1-6,16,TRBV5-4,-,-
TGTGCCAGCACGCGGGGGGGCACAGATACGCAGTATTTT,CASTRGGTDTQYF,TRBJ2-3,13,TRBV6-1,TRBD2,-
TGTGCCAGCAGGTTTCTAAGGGACAGGACCTATGGCTACACCTTC,CASRFLRDRTYGYTF,TRBJ1-2,15,TRBV28,TRBD1,-
TGCGCCAGCAGCTTGGGTTCAGTAGGGACAGATGAAAAACTGTTTTTT,CASSLGSVGTDEKLFF,TRBJ1-4,16,TRBV5-1,TRBD1,-
TGTGCCAGCACCCACGAGAGTAACTATGGCTACACCTTC,CASTHESNYGYTF,TRBJ1-2,13,TRBV7-9,-,few
TGCAGTGCTAGTGGACAGGAGATACTCTATGGCTACACCTTC,CSASGQEILYGYTF,TRBJ1-2,14,TRBV20-1,TRBD1,-
TGTGCCAGCAGCCCTACGAGGGACTTAGAGACCCAGTACTTC,CASSPTRDLETQYF,TRBJ2-5,14,TRBV7-2,-,-
TGTGCCAGCAGTGACGGACAGGGACCTGAAAAACTGTTTTTT,CASSDGQGPEKLFF,TRBJ1-4,14,TRBV6-1,TRBD1,-
TGCGCCAGCAGCCGCGGGACAGGGGGCACTGAAGCTTTCTTT,CASSRGTGGTEAFF,TRBJ1-1,14,TRBV4-3,TRBD1,-
TGCAGCGTTGACAGATACACCGGGGAGCTGTTTTTT,CSVDRYTGELFF,TRBJ2-2,12,TRBV29-1,-,-
TGTGCCAGCAGCCCGGCGGCTTCGCTGACGCAGTATTTT,CASSPAASLTQYF,TRBJ2-3,13,TRBV11-2,-,-
TGTGCCAGCAGCGTAGGCTTAGGGGGCGGTGGCTACACCTTC,CASSVGLGGGGYTF,TRBJ1-2,14,TRBV9,TRBD1,-
TGTGCCAGCAGCCCCTGGATGGGAGAGGTGAAGAAAGAGACCCAGTACTTC,CASSPWMGEVKKETQYF,TRBJ2-5,17,TRBV2,-,few